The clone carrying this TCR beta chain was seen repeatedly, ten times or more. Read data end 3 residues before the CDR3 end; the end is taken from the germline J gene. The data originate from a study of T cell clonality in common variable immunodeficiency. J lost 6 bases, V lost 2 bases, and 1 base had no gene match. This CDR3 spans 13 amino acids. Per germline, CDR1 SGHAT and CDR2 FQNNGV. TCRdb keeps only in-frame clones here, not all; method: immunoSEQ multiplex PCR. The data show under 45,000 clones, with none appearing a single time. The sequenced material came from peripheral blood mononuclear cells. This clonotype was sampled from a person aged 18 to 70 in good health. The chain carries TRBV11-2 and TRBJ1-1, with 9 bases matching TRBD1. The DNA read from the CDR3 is TGTGCCAGCAGCTTAACAGGGGGCTCTGAA. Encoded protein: CASSLTGGSE. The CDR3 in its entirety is CASSLTGGSEAFF. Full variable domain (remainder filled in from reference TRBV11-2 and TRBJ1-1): EAGVAQSPRYKIIEKRQSVAFWCNPISGHATLYWYQQILGQGPKLLIQFQNNGVVDDSQLPKDRFSAERLKGVDSTLKIQPAKLEDSAVYLCASSLTGGSEAFFGQGTRLTVV.